The 19 T cell receptor beta chains below all came from one sample that was sequenced in a study of shared clonotypes between healthy human individuals. Only in-frame clones appear in the TCRdb table, and some are missing; sequencing was by immunoSEQ multiplex PCR. The sample contains about 2 million clones, 85% to 95% of which appear only once. The sequencing sample was made of naive CD4+ T cells sorted from blood. Sample subset: CD45RA+ positively selected. The receptors stem from a man aged 18 to 35 in good health.

Of note for this clone: Other DNA variants within this sample encode the same CDR3. The V gene is TRBV25-1, the J gene TRBJ1-5; no reliable D call. CDR1 MGHDK and CDR2 SYGVNS come from the germline V gene. The V end lost 2 bases, the J end lost 7 bases, and 6 bases lay between the germline ends. The length of the CDR3 is 12 residues. The chain's CDR3 is CASSEGGQPQHF. In DNA form, the CDR3 reads TGTGCCAGCAGTGAAGGCGGCCAGCCCCAGCATTTT.

This clone was detected many times. The J gene is TRBJ2-7, the V gene TRBV11-3; D may be TRBD2 (5 bases). The CDR3 has 15 residues. Trimming removed 2 bases from V and 0 bases from J, with 11 bases in between. CDR1 and CDR2 (germline): SGHNT, YENEEA. The CDR3 loop reads CASSLYSGASYEQYF. CDR3 coding DNA: TGTGCCAGCAGCTTATACAGCGGAGCCTCCTACGAGCAGTACTTC.

The gene calls are TRBV18 and TRBJ1-1; possible D gene TRBD1, 6 bases. Trimming took 3 bases from V and 4 from J, leaving 9 bases between them. The V gene's germline CDR1 is KGHSH and CDR2 LQKENI. The CDR3 length is 13 residues. CDR3 amino acids: CASSPKDSTEAFF. In nucleotides, the CDR3 is TGTGCCAGCTCACCGAAGGACAGCACTGAAGCTTTCTTT.

Points on this clone: Distinct nucleotide sequences in the sample also encode this CDR3. This rearrangement joins TRBV30 to TRBJ2-2, with no clear D. The CDR3 covers 11 residues. Germline V gene data show CDR1 as GTSNPN and CDR2 as SVGIG (reference sequence). V shed 0 bases and J shed 8 bases, with 4 bases lying between them. The CDR3: CAWSVIGELFF. CDR3 DNA sequence: TGTGCCTGGAGTGTTATTGGGGAGCTGTTTTTT.

The rearrangement uses TRBV29-1 and TRBJ2-1, with 9 nucleotides matching TRBD2. The V and J ends lost 6 bases and 2 bases, in that order; junction bases with no gene match: 5. Germline V CDR1 and CDR2: SQVTM, ANQGSEA. CDR3 size: 14 residues. This chain's CDR3 is CSVTSGGPYNEQFF. In DNA form, the CDR3 reads TGCAGCGTAACCAGCGGGGGGCCCTACAATGAGCAGTTCTTC.

The J gene is TRBJ1-2, the V gene TRBV2; D is possibly TRBD1 (5 bases). The CDR3 consists of 14 residues. Per the germline V gene, CDR1 is SNHLY and CDR2 is FYNNEI. Trimming removed 3 bases at V and 5 bases at J, with 13 bases between. As DNA, the CDR3 is TGTGCCAGCAGTGATCGGTTCGGGGGTTATGGCTACACCTTC. Protein: CASSDRFGGYGYTF.

The gene calls are TRBV6-1 and TRBJ2-3; 10 bases fit TRBD2. The CDR3 runs 18 residues. Germline CDR1 MNHNS, CDR2 SASEGT. Trimming took 3 bases from V and 0 from J; bases not matched to a gene: 9. The CDR3 loop is CASSEGGLAVSSTDTQYF. The CDR3 DNA reads as TGTGCCAGCAGTGAGGGCGGACTAGCGGTGTCTAGCACAGATACGCAGTATTTT.

The rearrangement links TRBV14 to TRBJ2-1, with D tentatively TRBD2 (5 bases). Germline values: CDR1 SGHDN, CDR2 FVKESK. The V end lost 0 bases, the J end lost 3 bases, and 15 bases lay between the germline ends. The CDR3 runs 17 residues. The CDR3 loop reads CASSQESSGVSYNEQFF. The CDR3 region has the DNA TGTGCCAGCAGCCAAGAATCCTCCGGGGTAAGCTACAATGAGCAGTTCTTC.

The V gene is TRBV5-3, the J gene TRBJ2-5, with TRBD2 matching over 11 bases. TRBV5-3 counts as an open reading frame of uncertain function. Germline trimming cut 1 base from V and 0 bases from J; bases unmatched to any gene: 14. The CDR3 totals 20 residues. CDR3 protein: CARSLFLGTSGIPNQETQYF. The CDR3 DNA reads TGTGCCAGAAGCTTGTTCCTTGGGACTAGCGGAATACCCAACCAAGAGACCCAGTACTTC.

This chain joins TRBV27 and TRBJ2-7, with 7 bases that match TRBD2. Germline loops: CDR1 MNHEY, CDR2 SMNVEV (reference sequence). The CDR3 spans 17 residues. The V segment lost 7 bases and the J segment 4 bases; nucleotides outside the gene matches: 19. CDR3 protein: CASTRPSEGRAQYEQYF. The CDR3 nucleotides read TGTGCCAGCACCCGACCCTCCGAAGGGAGGGCCCAGTACGAGCAGTACTTC.

This clone came up once. The rearrangement joins TRBV2 to TRBJ2-6; weak D call: TRBD1 (5 bases). CDR1 and CDR2 from the germline V gene are SNHLY and FYNNEI. This CDR3 is 15 amino acids long. The V and J ends lost 6 bases and 3 bases respectively, with 12 bases between them. The CDR3 is CASRLSGIGANVLTF. The CDR3 DNA follows: TGTGCCAGCAGGCTATCAGGGATTGGGGCCAACGTCCTGACTTTC.

The rearrangement uses TRBV7-3 and TRBJ2-5, with a possible D match to TRBD2 (5 bases). Deletions cut 0 bases from V and 1 base from J, with 9 bases between. Germline V gene data show CDR1 as SGHTA and CDR2 as FQGTGA. The CDR3 has 15 residues. The CDR3 here is CASSLTGRGQETQYF. CDR3 DNA: TGTGCCAGCAGCTTAACAGGGAGAGGCCAAGAGACCCAGTACTTC.

V usage is TRBV7-2 and J usage is TRBJ2-1; TRBD1 is a possible D gene (5 bases). CDR3 length: 15 amino acids. Germline V lookup: CDR1 SGHTA, CDR2 FQGNSA. Deletions cut 0 bases from V and 4 bases from J, with 10 bases between. Here the CDR3 DNA reads TGTGCCAGCAGCTTAGCGGCAGGGCAGTACAATGAGCAGTTCTTC. It is translated as CASSLAAGQYNEQFF.

V gene TRBV5-1 combines with J gene TRBJ1-3; the match to TRBD1 covers 7 bases. Germline CDR1 SGHRS, CDR2 YFSETQ. The J segment lost 0 bases and the V segment lost 3 bases, leaving 9 bases of the junction unmatched. This CDR3 has 17 residues. DNA for the CDR3: TGCGCCAGCAGCTCGGGACAGAGACCCGGCTCTGGAAACACCATATATTTT. Its translation is CASSSGQRPGSGNTIYF.

CDR3 nucleotides: TGTGCCAGCAAAGGGCGGGGGGGCCTGTTTTACAATGAGCAGTTCTTC. Protein product: CASKGRGGLFYNEQFF. This chain links TRBV28 with TRBJ2-1, with 9 bases aligning to TRBD2. This CDR3 has 16 residues. Germline V gene lookup returns CDR1 MDHEN and CDR2 SYDVKM. The trim removed 7 bases at V and 4 bases at J, leaving 11 bases unmatched.

To note about this clone: Other DNA sequences from this sample encode an identical CDR3 as well. V is TRBV7-9 and J is TRBJ2-3; TRBD2 agrees at 10 bases. Germline values: CDR1 SEHNR, CDR2 FQNEAQ (reference sequence). This CDR3 is 15 amino acids long. V dropped 1 base and J dropped 3; count of bases not matched to a gene: 1. The CDR3 sequence: CASSLVLAGTDTQYF. CDR3 DNA: TGTGCCAGCAGCTTAGTACTAGCGGGGACAGATACGCAGTATTTT. The full variable domain, completed using reference TRBV7-9 and TRBJ2-3, is DTGVSQNPRHKITKRGQNVTFRCDPISEHNRLYWYRQTLGQGPEFLTYFQNEAQLEKSRLLSDRFSAERPKGSFSTLEIQRTEQGDSAMYLCASSLVLAGTDTQYFGPGTRLTVL.

The chain links TRBV6-1 to TRBJ2-7; either TRBD1 or TRBD2 may supply D (5 bases each). The CDR3 consists of 14 residues. The V end lost 8 bases, the J end lost 4 bases, and 18 bases lay between the germline ends. Germline loops: CDR1 MNHNS, CDR2 SASEGT. CDR3 DNA: TGTGCCAGCCTGGGCGGCAGAGGGGTTTACGAGCAGTACTTC. Protein sequence: CASLGGRGVYEQYF.

This clone was recorded once. This chain joins TRBV6-5 and TRBJ1-2, with D perhaps matching TRBD1 (5 bases). This CDR3 has 13 residues. Trimming took off 8 bases at V and 7 bases at J, with 17 bases between the two ends. Germline V CDR1 and CDR2: MNHEY, SVGAGI. The CDR3 loop is CASLGGAAGGYTF. For the CDR3, the DNA is TGTGCCAGCTTGGGAGGGGCAGCGGGTGGCTACACCTTC.

Regarding this clone: This sequence may be a read error, since a much larger clone differs from it by one base. This same CDR3 is encoded by further DNA sequences in the sample. The chain couples TRBV29-1 to TRBJ2-1; tentatively, D is TRBD1 (6 bases). Germline V gene lookup returns CDR1 SQVTM and CDR2 ANQGSEA. The V gene lost 6 bases and the J gene lost 4 bases, with 7 bases spanning the gap. This CDR3 is 11 amino acids long. The CDR3 protein is CSVGQYNEQFF. The CDR3, as DNA: TGCAGCGTAGGACAGTACAATGAGCAGTTCTTC.